This TCR beta chain was sequenced in a study of chemoradiotherapy in HPV16-positive cancers. TCRdb's copy holds only in-frame clones and misses some; the assay was immunoSEQ multiplex PCR. The table has 4,500 or so clones, 72% seen once. This clone was found a few times. The TCR sequence derives from a human donor with HPV-associated anogenital cancer. The starting material was tumor tissue, obtained from a patient who underwent chemoradiotherapy.

The CDR3 loop reads CASRDNNYGYTF. Here the CDR3 DNA reads TGTGCCAGCAGGGACAATAACTATGGCTACACCTTC. The chain joins TRBV6-5 to TRBJ1-2; weak D call: TRBD1 (5 bases). The germline gives CDR1 MNHEY, CDR2 SVGAGI. The CDR3 loop spans 12 amino acids. Trimming removed 6 bases from V and 1 base from J, with 6 bases in between.